This T cell receptor (beta chain) was profiled in a study of shared clonotypes between healthy human individuals. Produced via immunoSEQ multiplex PCR; TCRdb's table is partial and in-frame only. The table has over 2 million clones, roughly 94% seen once. Sequenced: naive CD4+ T cells sorted from blood. Specified subset: CD45RA+ positively selected. This TCR was sampled from a man in his late teens or twenties in good health.

DNA for the CDR3: TGTGCCAGCATGGGGAAGAACTATGGCTACACCTTC. Encoded protein: CASMGKNYGYTF. The chain carries TRBV2 and TRBJ1-2; the D is unclear. The CDR3 extends over 12 amino acids. The V gene's germline CDR1 is SNHLY and CDR2 FYNNEI. Trimming cost V 7 bases and J 2 bases, with 8 bases left between them.